This is a list of T cell receptor beta chains from one sample in a study of blood T cell repertoires in COVID-19. Libraries were prepared by immunoSEQ multiplex PCR; TCRdb keeps only in-frame clonotypes and omits some of them. The data hold about 86,000 clones, with about 89% observed a single time. Sequenced material: PBMCs or T cells enriched from blood (not recorded which). The source of these receptors is a woman aged 45-65 years with acute COVID-19. The CDR3 runs from the conserved cysteine through the conserved F or W. D genes are given only for firm matches. Part of the rows lack a size; the others show once, few, many or a class for expanded clones.

v_gene	j_gene	d_gene	abundance	CDR3nt	CDR3aa
TRBV19	TRBJ2-3	NA	NA	TGTGCCAGTAGCAGTAAGGGGCAACAAATGGCTAGCACAGATACGCAGTATTTT	CASSSKGQQMASTDTQYF
TRBV6-2/TRBV6-3	TRBJ2-2	TRBD2	NA	TGTGCCAGCAGTTACAAAGCTAGCGGGATGGGGGAGCTGTTTTTT	CASSYKASGMGELFF
TRBV5-6	TRBJ1-6	TRBD1	NA	TGTGCCAGCAGCCAAGACAGGGGAGTCTATAATTCACCCCTCCACTTT	CASSQDRGVYNSPLHF
TRBV9	TRBJ2-1	TRBD2	NA	TGTGCCAGCAGCGTAGAGGGGCTAGCGGGGGATGTGTACAATGAGCAGTTCTTC	CASSVEGLAGDVYNEQFF
TRBV30	TRBJ2-1	TRBD2	NA	TGTGCCTGGAGTGGCGGGAGGCCGGATGAGCAGTTCTTC	CAWSGGRPDEQFF
TRBV6-5	TRBJ1-2	TRBD1	NA	TGTGCCAGCAGTCACCGGGACAGGGATGGTGGCTACACCTTC	CASSHRDRDGGYTF
TRBV11-2	TRBJ2-7	TRBD2	NA	TGTGCCAGCAGCTTAGCCCCCGGGACTAGCGGGAGTAAGGACTTC	CASSLAPGTSGSKDF
TRBV7-6	TRBJ1-4	TRBD1	once	TGTGCCAGCAGCCAGCCGGGACAGGGGGCGGAAAAACTGTTTTTT	CASSQPGQGAEKLFF
TRBV10-1	TRBJ2-1	NA	NA	TGCGCCAGAGCTAAATACACGGGCGGGCCGAGCTCCTACAATGAGCAGTTCTTC	CARAKYTGGPSSYNEQFF
TRBV6-1	TRBJ2-7	TRBD1	NA	TGTGCCAGCAGTGAGTCGACAGGGGTCGCCCACTACGAGCAGTACTTC	CASSESTGVAHYEQYF
TRBV30	TRBJ1-5	NA	NA	TGTGCCTGGAGTCCCGATGGGCTGGGCAATCAGCCCCAGCATTTT	CAWSPDGLGNQPQHF
TRBV7-9	TRBJ2-5	NA	NA	TGTGCCAGCAGCTTACAGGGGTTCAAGGGATCCATAGGAGAGACCCAGTACTTC	CASSLQGFKGSIGETQYF
TRBV21-1	TRBJ2-7	NA	NA	TGTGCCAGCAGCAAAGTTGAGGGATGCGAGCAGTACTTC	CASSKVEGCEQYF
TRBV5-1	TRBJ1-1	NA	NA	TGCGCCAGTAAACGGGACATCTCGACTGAAGCTTTCTTT	CASKRDISTEAFF
TRBV7-2	TRBJ2-1	NA	NA	TGTGCCAGCAGCTTAGCGGTGAGCCCGAACTACAATGAGCAGTTCTTC	CASSLAVSPNYNEQFF
TRBV5-4	TRBJ2-2	TRBD1	NA	TGTGCCAGCAGCTTTCACAGGGGGCCGAACACCGGGGAGCTGTTTTTT	CASSFHRGPNTGELFF
TRBV7-3	TRBJ2-3	TRBD1	few	TGTGCCAGCAGCTTAACGGGACAGAGCACAGATACGCAGTATTTT	CASSLTGQSTDTQYF
TRBV7-3	TRBJ2-3	NA	once	TGTGCCAGCAGCCCCGGAGGTGCGGCAGATACGCAGTATTTT	CASSPGGAADTQYF
TRBV7-8	TRBJ2-2	TRBD1	NA	TGTGCCAGCAGCCCACACACAGGGGGCGTTCTCACCGGGGAGCTGTTTTTT	CASSPHTGGVLTGELFF
TRBV11-2	TRBJ2-7	TRBD2	NA	TGTGCCAGCAGCTCGCCAAGACTAGCGGGAGGGCCTTACGAGCAGTACTTC	CASSSPRLAGGPYEQYF
TRBV6-5	TRBJ2-5	NA	NA	TGTGCCAGCAGTGACTCGGGCCCCATAAGGGAGACCCAGTACTTC	CASSDSGPIRETQYF
TRBV4-1	TRBJ2-5	NA	NA	TGCGCCAGCAGCCGAGGAGGAGTGGAGACCCAGTACTTC	CASSRGGVETQYF
TRBV30	TRBJ1-5	NA	NA	TGTGCCTGGAGTGGGGCAGGGAAAGGCAATCAGCCCCAGCATTTT	CAWSGAGKGNQPQHF
TRBV6-1	TRBJ2-2	NA	NA	TGTGCCAGCAGTGAACTGAGTATTAGCGCCGGGGAGCTGTTTTTT	CASSELSISAGELFF
TRBV28	TRBJ2-7	NA	NA	TGTGCCAGCAGTTTATCTCGCGAGCAGTACTTC	CASSLSREQYF
TRBV30	TRBJ1-6	NA	NA	TGTGCCTGGACCCCAGGGATTGGGATAAATTCACCCCTCCACTTT	CAWTPGIGINSPLHF
TRBV24-1	TRBJ2-2	TRBD2	once	TGTGCCACCAGTGTACCTAGCGGGAGTCCCGGGGAGCTGTTTTTT	CATSVPSGSPGELFF
TRBV5-1	TRBJ1-3	NA	NA	TGCGCCAGCAGGCACGACAGTGGGCCCGGAAACACCATATATTTT	CASRHDSGPGNTIYF
TRBV7-3	TRBJ2-2	TRBD2	NA	TGTGCCAGCAGCCCTTCGACTAGCGGGAGTGCCGGGGAGCTGTTTTTT	CASSPSTSGSAGELFF
TRBV19	TRBJ1-1	NA	NA	TGTGCCAGTAGTATAATGCCAGGGGAGAACACTGAAGCTTTCTTT	CASSIMPGENTEAFF
TRBV25-1	TRBJ2-1	TRBD2	NA	TGTGCCAGCAGTCCTCTAGCGGGAGTCGACAATGAGCAGTTCTTC	CASSPLAGVDNEQFF
TRBV12-3/TRBV12-4	TRBJ2-3	NA	NA	TGTGCCAGCCGTCCCACAGTGACAGATACGCAGTATTTT	CASRPTVTDTQYF
TRBV5-4	TRBJ2-1	TRBD1	NA	TGTGCCAGCAGCTTGGTAGGGGACAGGGACAATGAGCAGTTCTTC	CASSLVGDRDNEQFF
TRBV10-3	TRBJ2-2	TRBD2	NA	TGTGCCATCAGGGATCCGGGACTAGCGGGATCCGGGGAGCTGTTTTTT	CAIRDPGLAGSGELFF
TRBV11-2	TRBJ2-7	NA	once	TGTGCCAGCAGCTTTTCAGGCTTCTCCTACGAGCAGTACTTC	CASSFSGFSYEQYF
TRBV7-9	TRBJ1-2	NA	NA	TGTGCCAGCAGCTTCGGGCGGGCGGGATATGGCTACACCTTC	CASSFGRAGYGYTF
TRBV6-5	TRBJ2-1	TRBD2	NA	TGTGCCAGCAGTCCAACTAGCGGGAGGAACAATGAGCAGTTCTTC	CASSPTSGRNNEQFF